This T cell receptor beta chain was sequenced for a study of T cells in Graves' hyperthyroidism and ophthalmopathy. Findings of the study overall: Blood shared most expanded thyroid clonotypes above 0.001. Median prediction lead before ophthalmopathy onset was about 6.7 months with the model. From stable hyperthyroidism, ophthalmopathy was separated by a 13 V-J model.

Researchers amplified the TCR beta CDR3 regions from RNA transcripts. Using the HTBI primer set, a first-round RT-PCR was run on the TCR CDR3. TCRdb fed the multiplex PCR reads into MiXCR, producing one record per CDR3 protein. Here the sample spans approximately 380,000 distinct CDR3 sequences, under 20% being singletons. This clonotype was observed many times. Its antigen is not known. At one of its ends the junction is not consistent with the germline gene, which may arise from a read error. For ophthalmopathy patients, the Clinical Activity Score was at least 3 and the NOSPECS grade at least 4; duration was under 3 months. CDR3 length equals 18 residues. The V gene's germline CDR1 is DFQATT and CDR2 SNEGSKA (reference sequence).

This TCR was recovered from a man younger than 35 with Graves' ophthalmopathy. The chain recombines TRBV20-1 with TRBJ2-7; weak D call: TRBD1 (9 bases). Sequenced material: blood. CDR3 protein: CSATHRGRNGGASHEQYF. In nucleotides, the CDR3 is TGCAGTGCTACCCACAGGGGGCGAAACGGGGGGGCCTCCCACGAGCAGTACTTC.